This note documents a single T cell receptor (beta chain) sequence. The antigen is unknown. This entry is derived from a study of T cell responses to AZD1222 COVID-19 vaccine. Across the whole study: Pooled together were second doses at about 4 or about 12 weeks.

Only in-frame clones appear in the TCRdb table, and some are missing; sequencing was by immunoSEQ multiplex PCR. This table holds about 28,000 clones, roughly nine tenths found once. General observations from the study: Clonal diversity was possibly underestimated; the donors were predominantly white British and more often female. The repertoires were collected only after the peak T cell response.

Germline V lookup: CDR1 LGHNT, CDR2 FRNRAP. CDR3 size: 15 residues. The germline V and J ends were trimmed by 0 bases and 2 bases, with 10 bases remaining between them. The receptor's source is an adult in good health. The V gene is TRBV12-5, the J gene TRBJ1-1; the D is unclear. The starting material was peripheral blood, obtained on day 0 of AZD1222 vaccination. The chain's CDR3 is CASGLVVTENTEAFF. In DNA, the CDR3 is TGTGCTAGTGGTTTGGTCGTTACAGAAAACACTGAAGCTTTCTTT.